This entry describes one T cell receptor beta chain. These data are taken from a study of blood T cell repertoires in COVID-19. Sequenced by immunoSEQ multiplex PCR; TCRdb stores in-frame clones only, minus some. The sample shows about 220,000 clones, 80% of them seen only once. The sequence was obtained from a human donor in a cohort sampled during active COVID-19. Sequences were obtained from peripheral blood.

The CDR3 region is CASSDLGAYGYTF. CDR3 coding DNA: TGTGCCAGCAGTGACCTGGGGGCCTATGGCTACACCTTC. The V gene is TRBV28, the J gene TRBJ1-2, with D perhaps matching TRBD1 (6 bases). Trimming pared 5 bases from V and 4 bases from J, leaving 11 bases between. The CDR3 covers 13 residues. Germline V gene data show CDR1 as MDHEN and CDR2 as SYDVKM.